Listed here are 13 T cell receptor beta chains from one sample, sequenced in a study of T cell clonality in common variable immunodeficiency (dated by TCRdb to about 2015). Library preparation used the immunoSEQ multiplex PCR assay. TCRdb limited this immuneACCESS table to in-frame rearrangements with V and J called. A share of clones is missing; checked studies link under half to unresolved V genes, and the rest is unexplained. Listed for this sample are some 40,000 clones, none observed only a single time. In total, the top ten clones hold approximately 3.6% of the sample. Source material: peripheral blood mononuclear cells. These receptors all come from a person aged 18 to 70 in good health.

There are many counts of this clone. The read terminates 3 residues ahead of where the CDR3 ends, so the germline J gene completes it. This chain joins TRBV19 and TRBJ1-2, with 7 bases aligning to TRBD1. Per the germline V gene, CDR1 is LNHDA and CDR2 is SQIVND (reference sequence). CDR3 length equals 15 residues. Germline trimming cut 4 bases from V and 5 bases from J; bases unmatched to any gene: 10. The chain's CDR3 is CASSTGTEYLYGYTF. The part of the CDR3 DNA that was read is TGTGCCAGTAGTACCGGGACAGAGTACCTTTATGGC.

This clone was found many times. CDR3 protein: CSASRPSSGNTIYF. Incomplete CDR3 DNA: TGCAGTGCCTCGAGGCCTAGCTCTGGAAACACC. The chain links TRBV20-1 to TRBJ1-3; D remains ambiguous. The read ends 3 residues early relative to the CDR3; the germline J gene fills the gap. This CDR3 is 14 amino acids long. CDR1 and CDR2 from the germline V gene are DFQATT and SNEGSKA (reference sequence). Trimming shortened V by 6 bases and J by 0 bases, and 12 bases separated the two germline ends.

The table lists this clone with many counts. The CDR3 end is not reached by the read, which stops 3 residues before it; the germline J gene fills it in. The chain recombines TRBV7-8 with TRBJ2-7, with 8 bases lining up with TRBD1. CDR3 size: 17 residues. J gave up 2 bases and V 0 bases, and 9 bases lay outside the gene matches. CDR1 is SGHVS and CDR2 is FQNEAQ in the germline V gene. The CDR3 here is CASSLARWTGQTYEQYF. The DNA read from the CDR3 is TGTGCCAGCAGCTTAGCCCGATGGACAGGGCAGACCTACGAG.

This clone was seen repeatedly, ten times or more. The read ends 3 residues shy of where the CDR3 ends; the end is completed using the germline J gene. This rearrangement joins TRBV20-1 to TRBJ2-5, with 8 bases that match TRBD2. The CDR3 covers 12 residues. Germline values: CDR1 DFQATT, CDR2 SNEGSKA (reference sequence). The V segment lost 5 bases and the J segment 5 bases; nucleotides outside the gene matches: 4. The CDR3 reads CSAGTSAETQYF. The sequenced CDR3 bases are TGCAGTGCTGGGACTAGTGCGGAGACC.

This clone was found many times. The read falls 3 residues short of the CDR3 end, and the missing part is taken from the germline J gene. V usage is TRBV19 and J usage is TRBJ1-2, with 7 positions matching TRBD1. Trimming at V came to 3 bases and at J to 2 bases, leaving 9 bases not matched to a gene. The CDR3 runs to 16 residues. Looked up from germline, CDR1 is LNHDA and CDR2 is SQIVND (reference sequence). CDR3: CASSIPGPGGNYGYTF. The sequenced CDR3 bases are TGTGCCAGTAGTATCCCCGGGCCAGGGGGAAACTATGGC.

The table lists this clone with many counts. Read coverage stops 3 residues before the CDR3 terminus; the germline J gene supplies the remainder. The chain couples TRBV5-1 to TRBJ2-6; 10 bases agree with TRBD1. Germline lookup yields CDR1 SGHRS and CDR2 YFSETQ. The J segment lost 0 bases and the V segment lost 4 bases, leaving 7 bases of the junction unmatched. The CDR3 extends over 18 amino acids. Partial CDR3 DNA: TGCGCCAGCAGCGAAGGGACAGGGGTCGGCTCTGGGGCCAACGTC. It specifies CASSEGTGVGSGANV. The whole CDR3 sequence is CASSEGTGVGSGANVLTF.

As regards this clone: At one of its ends the junction is not consistent with the germline gene, which may arise from a read error. The CDR3 is cut off 3 residues early in the read; its end comes from the germline J gene. The chain carries TRBV7-7 and TRBJ2-1; D gene unclear. This CDR3 comprises 14 residues. Germline loops: CDR1 SSHAT, CDR2 FNYEAQ (reference sequence). The part of the CDR3 DNA that was read is TGTGCTAGCAGCTTAGATCAAACCCGGGATGAG. This codes for CASSLDQTRDE. The CDR3 reads in full as CASSLDQTRDEQFF.

This clone was found a few times. The DNA ends 3 residues before the CDR3 does, and the rest of the CDR3 is filled in from the germline J gene. This chain links TRBV30 with TRBJ1-2, with a tentative D call TRBD1 (6 bases). CDR1 is GTSNPN, CDR2 SVGIG, per germline (reference sequence). CDR3 length: 13 amino acids. CDR3 sequence: CAWSKTGFGDYTF. Incomplete CDR3 DNA: TGTGCCTGGAGTAAAACAGGGTTTGGAGAC. Looking up the rest from reference TRBV30 and TRBJ1-2 gives the full variable domain: SQTIHQWPATLVQPVGSPLSLECTVEGTSNPNLYWYRQAAGRGLQLLFYSVGIGQISSEVPQNLSASRPQDRQFILSSKKLLLSDSGFYLCAWSKTGFGDYTFGSGTRLTVV.

This clone has a count of ten or more. The observed sequence ends 3 residues before the CDR3 terminus, with the missing tail filled in from the germline J gene. This chain uses TRBV29-1 with TRBJ2-3, with TRBD1 as a possible D gene (6 bases). The CDR3 runs 12 residues. CDR1 SQVTM and CDR2 ANQGSEA come from the germline V gene. The germline V and J ends were trimmed by 6 bases and 6 bases, with 13 bases remaining between them. The DNA read from the CDR3 is TGCAGCGTAGTACAGGGTTTGGATACG. Its translation: CSVVQGLDT. The whole CDR3 sequence reads CSVVQGLDTQYF.

This clone came up many times. Coverage ceases 3 residues before the CDR3 finishes, and the germline J gene fills in the end. The chain links TRBV6-2 or TRBV6-3 to TRBJ2-5, with a weak D call TRBD2 (5 bases). Germline V gene data show CDR1 as MNHEY and CDR2 as SVGEGT. V was cut by 2 bases and J by 3 bases, with 10 bases left in between. The CDR3 has 14 amino acids. The covered CDR3 bases are TGTGCCAGCAGTTACGGAGGAGCGGAAGAGACC. Translated: CASSYGGAEET. The full-length CDR3 reads as CASSYGGAEETQYF.

Ten or more counts support this clone. The read finishes 3 residues shy of the CDR3 end, and the germline J gene is used to complete it. The V gene is TRBV5-1, the J gene TRBJ1-6, with unresolved D. The CDR3 loop spans 13 amino acids. V shed 0 bases and J shed 7 bases, with 5 bases lying between them. The V gene's germline CDR1 is SGHRS and CDR2 YFSETQ. This CDR3 reads CASSLEQNSPLHF. CDR3 bases read: TGCGCCAGCAGCTTGGAACAGAATTCACCC.

In its sample, this clone was seen a few times. The sequenced part of the CDR3 DNA is TGTGCCAGCAGCTTAGGGGCAGAATGGGAACTC. It codes for CASSLGAEWEL. The complete CDR3 protein is CASSLGAEWELYTF. The gene calls are TRBV7-3 and TRBJ1-2; maybe TRBD1 (5 bases). The read ends 3 residues before the CDR3 terminus; that terminus is restored from the germline J gene. The CDR3 contains 14 residues. Germline V gene data show CDR1 as SGHTA and CDR2 as FQGTGA.

This clone was observed a few times. The CDR3 end lies 3 residues beyond the end of the read and is filled in from the germline J gene. V gene TRBV16 combines with J gene TRBJ1-1; D not certain. V shed 0 bases and J shed 7 bases, with 6 bases lying between them. This CDR3 contains 12 residues. Germline V gene data show CDR1 as KGHSY and CDR2 as FQNENV. CDR3 DNA, as far as it was read: TGTGCCAGCAGCCAATCGTCGGTTGAA. Protein: CASSQSSVE. The whole CDR3 protein is CASSQSSVEAFF.